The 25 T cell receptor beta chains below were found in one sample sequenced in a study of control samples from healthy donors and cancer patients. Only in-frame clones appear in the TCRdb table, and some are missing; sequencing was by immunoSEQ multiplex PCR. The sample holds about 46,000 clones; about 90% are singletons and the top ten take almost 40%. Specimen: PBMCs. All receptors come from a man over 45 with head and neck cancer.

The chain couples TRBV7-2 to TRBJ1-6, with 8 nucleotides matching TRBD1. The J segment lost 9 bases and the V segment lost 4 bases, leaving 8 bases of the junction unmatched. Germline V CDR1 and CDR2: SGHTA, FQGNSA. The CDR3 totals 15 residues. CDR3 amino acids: CASSSRTGFGSPLHF. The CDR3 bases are TGTGCCAGCAGCTCAAGGACAGGGTTCGGTTCACCCCTCCACTTT.

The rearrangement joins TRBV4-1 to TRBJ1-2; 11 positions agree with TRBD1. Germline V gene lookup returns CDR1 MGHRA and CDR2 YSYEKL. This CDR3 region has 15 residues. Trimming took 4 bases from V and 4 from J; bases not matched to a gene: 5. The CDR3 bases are TGCGCCAGCAGCCTCCCGGGACAGGGGGGCTATGGCTACACCTTC. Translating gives CASSLPGQGGYGYTF.

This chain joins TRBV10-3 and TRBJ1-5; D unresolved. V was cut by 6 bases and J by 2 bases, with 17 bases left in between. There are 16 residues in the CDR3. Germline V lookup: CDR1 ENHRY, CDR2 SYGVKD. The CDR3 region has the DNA TGTGCCATCAGACAATCCGACGGGAGAGGCAATCAGCCCCAGCATTTT. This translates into CAIRQSDGRGNQPQHF.

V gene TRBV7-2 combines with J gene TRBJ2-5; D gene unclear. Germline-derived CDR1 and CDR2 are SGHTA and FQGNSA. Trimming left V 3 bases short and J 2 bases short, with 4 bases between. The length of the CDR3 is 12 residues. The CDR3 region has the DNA TGTGCCAGCAGCTTTTCACAAGAGACCCAGTACTTC. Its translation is CASSFSQETQYF.

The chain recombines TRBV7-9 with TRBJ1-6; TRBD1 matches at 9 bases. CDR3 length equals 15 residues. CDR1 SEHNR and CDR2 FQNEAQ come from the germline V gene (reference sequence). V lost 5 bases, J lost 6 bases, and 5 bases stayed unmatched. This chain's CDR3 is CASSLQGASNSPLHF. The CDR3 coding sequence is TGTGCCAGCAGCCTACAGGGGGCAAGTAATTCACCCCTCCACTTT.

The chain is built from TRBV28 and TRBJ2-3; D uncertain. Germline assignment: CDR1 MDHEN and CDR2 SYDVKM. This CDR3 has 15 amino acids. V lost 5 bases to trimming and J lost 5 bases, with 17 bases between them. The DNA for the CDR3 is TGTGCCAGCAGTCCGCCGGGCCTCACCCGAGATACGCAGTATTTT. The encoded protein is CASSPPGLTRDTQYF.

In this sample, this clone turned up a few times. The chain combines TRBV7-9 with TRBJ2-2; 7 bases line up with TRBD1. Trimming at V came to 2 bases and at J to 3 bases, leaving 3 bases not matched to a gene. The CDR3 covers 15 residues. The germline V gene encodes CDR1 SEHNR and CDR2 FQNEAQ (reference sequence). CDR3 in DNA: TGTGCCAGCAGCTTAAGGGGGCAGGACACCGGGGAGCTGTTTTTT. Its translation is CASSLRGQDTGELFF. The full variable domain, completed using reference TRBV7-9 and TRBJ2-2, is DTGVSQNPRHKITKRGQNVTFRCDPISEHNRLYWYRQTLGQGPEFLTYFQNEAQLEKSRLLSDRFSAERPKGSFSTLEIQRTEQGDSAMYLCASSLRGQDTGELFFGEGSRLTVL.

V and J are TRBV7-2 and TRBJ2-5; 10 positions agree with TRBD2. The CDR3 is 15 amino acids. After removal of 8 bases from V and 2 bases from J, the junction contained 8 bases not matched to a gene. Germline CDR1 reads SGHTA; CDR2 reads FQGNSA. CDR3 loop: CASAPTSGWQETQYF. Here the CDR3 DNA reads TGTGCCAGCGCCCCGACTAGCGGGTGGCAAGAGACCCAGTACTTC.

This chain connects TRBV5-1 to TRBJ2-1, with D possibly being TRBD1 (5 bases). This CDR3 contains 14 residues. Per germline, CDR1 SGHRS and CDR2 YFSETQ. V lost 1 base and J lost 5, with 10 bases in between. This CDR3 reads CASSLLAGNNEQFF. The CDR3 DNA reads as TGCGCCAGCAGCTTGTTGGCAGGGAACAATGAGCAGTTCTTC.

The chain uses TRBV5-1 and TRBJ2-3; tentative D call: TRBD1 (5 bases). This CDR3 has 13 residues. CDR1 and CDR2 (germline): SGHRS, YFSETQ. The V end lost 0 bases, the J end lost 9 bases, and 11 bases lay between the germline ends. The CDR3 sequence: CASSLEGVDTQYF. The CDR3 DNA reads TGCGCCAGCAGCTTGGAAGGGGTGGACACGCAGTATTTT. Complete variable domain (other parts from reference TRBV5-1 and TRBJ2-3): KAGVTQTPRYLIKTRGQQVTLSCSPISGHRSVSWYQQTPGQGLQFLFEYFSETQRNKGNFPGRFSGRQFSNSRSEMNVSTLELGDSALYLCASSLEGVDTQYFGPGTRLTVL.

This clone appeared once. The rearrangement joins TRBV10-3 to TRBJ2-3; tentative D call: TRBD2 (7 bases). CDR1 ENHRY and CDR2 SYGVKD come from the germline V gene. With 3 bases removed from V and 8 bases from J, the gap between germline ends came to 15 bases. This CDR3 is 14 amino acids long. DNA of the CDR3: TGTGCCATCAGTGATTCTGGGGGCGGGGGTACGCAGTATTTT. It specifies CAISDSGGGGTQYF.

CDR3 residues: CASSLSGGYEQYF. The CDR3 coding sequence is TGTGCCAGCAGTTTGTCGGGGGGTTACGAGCAGTACTTC. V usage is TRBV12-3 or TRBV12-4 and J usage is TRBJ2-7; 7 nucleotides align to TRBD2. This CDR3 has 13 amino acids. The junction had 3 bases not matched to a gene; V was cut back by 3 bases and J by 4 bases.

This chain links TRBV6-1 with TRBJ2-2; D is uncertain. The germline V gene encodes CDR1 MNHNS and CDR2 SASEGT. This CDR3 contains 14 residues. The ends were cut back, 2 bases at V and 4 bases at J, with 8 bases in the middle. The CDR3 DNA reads TGTGCCAGCAGTGAATTTGGTCTCACCGGGGAGCTGTTTTTT. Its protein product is CASSEFGLTGELFF.

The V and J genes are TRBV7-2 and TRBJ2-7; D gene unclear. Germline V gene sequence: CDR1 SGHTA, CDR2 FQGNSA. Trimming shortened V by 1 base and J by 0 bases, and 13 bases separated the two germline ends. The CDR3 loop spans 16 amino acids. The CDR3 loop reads CASSLVATLRSYEQYF. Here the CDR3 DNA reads TGTGCCAGCAGCTTAGTGGCGACATTACGCTCCTACGAGCAGTACTTC.

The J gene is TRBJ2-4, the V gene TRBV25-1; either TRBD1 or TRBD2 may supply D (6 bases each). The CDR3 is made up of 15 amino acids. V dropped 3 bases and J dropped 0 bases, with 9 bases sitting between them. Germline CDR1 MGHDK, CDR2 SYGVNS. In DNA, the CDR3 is TGTGCCAGCAGTGAGAGGGGGGCAGCCAAAAACATTCAGTACTTC. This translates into CASSERGAAKNIQYF.

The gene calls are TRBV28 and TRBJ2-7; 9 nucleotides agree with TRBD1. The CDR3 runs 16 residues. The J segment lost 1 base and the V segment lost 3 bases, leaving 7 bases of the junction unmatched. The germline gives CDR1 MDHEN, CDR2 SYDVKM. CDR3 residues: CASSLPGQGNSYEQYF. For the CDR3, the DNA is TGTGCCAGCAGTTTGCCGGGACAGGGTAATTCCTACGAGCAGTACTTC.

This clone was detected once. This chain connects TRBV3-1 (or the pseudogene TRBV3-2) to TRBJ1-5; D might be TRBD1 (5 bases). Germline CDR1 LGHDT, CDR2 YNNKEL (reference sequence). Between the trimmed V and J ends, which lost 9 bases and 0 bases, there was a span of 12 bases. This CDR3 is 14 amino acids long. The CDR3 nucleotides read TGTGCCAGTTCGGACAAACCTAGCAATCAGCCCCAGCATTTT. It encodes CASSDKPSNQPQHF.

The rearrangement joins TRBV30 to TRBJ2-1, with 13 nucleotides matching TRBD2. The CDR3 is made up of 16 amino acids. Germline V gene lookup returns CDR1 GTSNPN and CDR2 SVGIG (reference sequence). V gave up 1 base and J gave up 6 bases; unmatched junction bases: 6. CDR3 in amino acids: CAWSDPLAGGSNEQFF. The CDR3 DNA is TGTGCCTGGAGTGATCCACTAGCGGGAGGGAGCAATGAGCAGTTCTTC.

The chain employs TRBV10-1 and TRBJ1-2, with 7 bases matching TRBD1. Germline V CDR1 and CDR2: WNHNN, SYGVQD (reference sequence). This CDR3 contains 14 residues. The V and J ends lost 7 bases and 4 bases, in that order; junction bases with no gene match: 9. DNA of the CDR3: TGCGCCAGCAACGCACCGGGGACAGCCTATGGCTACACCTTC. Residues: CASNAPGTAYGYTF.

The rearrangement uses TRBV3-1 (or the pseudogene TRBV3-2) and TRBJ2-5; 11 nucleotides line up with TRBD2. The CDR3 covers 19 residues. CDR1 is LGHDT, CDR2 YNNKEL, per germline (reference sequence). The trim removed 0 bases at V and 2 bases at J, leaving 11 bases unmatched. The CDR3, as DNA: TGTGCCAGCAGCCAAGATTACACTAGCGGGGGCCCCTTTCAAGAGACCCAGTACTTC. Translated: CASSQDYTSGGPFQETQYF.

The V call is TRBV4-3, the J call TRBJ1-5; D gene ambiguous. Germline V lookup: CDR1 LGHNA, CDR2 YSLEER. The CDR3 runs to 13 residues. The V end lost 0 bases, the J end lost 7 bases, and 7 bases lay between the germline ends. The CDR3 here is CASSQDLGQPQHF. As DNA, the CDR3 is TGCGCCAGCAGCCAAGATCTGGGGCAGCCCCAGCATTTT.

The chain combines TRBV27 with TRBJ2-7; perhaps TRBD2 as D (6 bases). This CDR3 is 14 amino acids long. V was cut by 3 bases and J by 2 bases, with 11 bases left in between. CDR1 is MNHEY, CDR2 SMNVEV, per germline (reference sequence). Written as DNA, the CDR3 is TGTGCCAGCAGTTTTTGGCCGGGAGCCTACGAGCAGTACTTC. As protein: CASSFWPGAYEQYF.

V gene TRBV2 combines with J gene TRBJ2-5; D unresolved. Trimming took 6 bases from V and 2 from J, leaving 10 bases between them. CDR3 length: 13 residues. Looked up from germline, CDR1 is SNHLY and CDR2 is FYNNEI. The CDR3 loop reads CASRETRQETQYF. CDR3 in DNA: TGTGCCAGCAGGGAGACACGACAAGAGACCCAGTACTTC.

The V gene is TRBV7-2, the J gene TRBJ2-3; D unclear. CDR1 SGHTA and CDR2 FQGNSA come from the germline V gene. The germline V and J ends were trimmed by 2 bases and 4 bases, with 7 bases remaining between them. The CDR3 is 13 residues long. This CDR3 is CASSLRGADTQYF. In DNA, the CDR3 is TGTGCCAGCAGCTTACGAGGCGCAGATACGCAGTATTTT.

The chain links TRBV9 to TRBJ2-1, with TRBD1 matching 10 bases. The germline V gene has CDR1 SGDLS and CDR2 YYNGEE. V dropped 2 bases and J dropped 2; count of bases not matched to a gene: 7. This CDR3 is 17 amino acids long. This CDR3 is CASSVLPGTGAYNEQFF. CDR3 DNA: TGTGCCAGCAGCGTGCTGCCCGGGACAGGGGCCTACAATGAGCAGTTCTTC.